A selection of T cell receptor beta chains follows, all from one sample in a study of OX40 agonist ivuxolimab in advanced cancers. Assay used: immunoSEQ multiplex PCR; TCRdb lists only in-frame clones, some missing. The sample shows over 55,000 clones, roughly 93% of them seen only once. This specimen consisted of CD4+ or CD8+ T cells sorted from blood, obtained in a trial of the OX40 agonist ivuxolimab. These receptors originate from an adult with an advanced solid tumor such as melanoma, head and neck, liver or kidney cancer. Both conserved end residues are part of each CDR3. D genes are given only for firm matches. Where a row states a size, it is once, few, many or the class of an expanded clone; other rows omit it.

abundance: -; d_gene: -; j_gene: TRBJ2-1; v_gene: TRBV13; CDR3nt: TGTGCCAGCAGCGGTATTAGATCTAGTGAGCAGTTCTTC; CDR3aa: CASSGIRSSEQFF
abundance: -; d_gene: -; j_gene: TRBJ2-7; v_gene: TRBV2; CDR3nt: TGTGCCAGCAGTGAAGGGCTAAAAGTTGGGTACGAGCAGTACTTC; CDR3aa: CASSEGLKVGYEQYF
abundance: -; d_gene: -; j_gene: TRBJ1-2; v_gene: TRBV7-8; CDR3nt: TGTGCCAGCAGCCTAGCCCTACATGGCTACACCTTC; CDR3aa: CASSLALHGYTF
abundance: -; d_gene: TRBD1; j_gene: TRBJ2-7; v_gene: TRBV27; CDR3nt: TGTGCCAGCAGTCCCCAGACAGGGCCCTACGAGCAGTACTTC; CDR3aa: CASSPQTGPYEQYF
abundance: once; d_gene: -; j_gene: TRBJ1-5; v_gene: TRBV27; CDR3nt: TGTGCCAGCAGTTTAACTGGGTCCGGTCAGCCCCAGCATTTT; CDR3aa: CASSLTGSGQPQHF
abundance: -; d_gene: -; j_gene: TRBJ1-1; v_gene: TRBV4-3; CDR3nt: TGCGCCAGCAGCCAAGATGGCCAAAGTTACACTGAAGCTTTCTTT; CDR3aa: CASSQDGQSYTEAFF
abundance: -; d_gene: -; j_gene: TRBJ2-1; v_gene: TRBV10-2; CDR3nt: TGCGCCAGCAGTGAGCCCCGTTATGGGGCGGGGGCCCACAATGAGCAGTTCTTC; CDR3aa: CASSEPRYGAGAHNEQFF
abundance: -; d_gene: -; j_gene: TRBJ1-1; v_gene: TRBV5-5; CDR3nt: TGTGCCAGCAGCTCTGGCAGGTTTGAAGCTTTCTTT; CDR3aa: CASSSGRFEAFF
abundance: -; d_gene: -; j_gene: TRBJ1-5; v_gene: TRBV21-1; CDR3nt: TGTGCCAGCACCAAAGGTACAGGGGTGATGAATCAGCCCCAGCATTTT; CDR3aa: CASTKGTGVMNQPQHF
abundance: -; d_gene: -; j_gene: TRBJ1-2; v_gene: TRBV9; CDR3nt: TGTGCCAGCACCTCGGGGGGTAATCATCTTGGTGGCTACACCTTC; CDR3aa: CASTSGGNHLGGYTF
abundance: -; d_gene: TRBD2; j_gene: TRBJ2-7; v_gene: TRBV28; CDR3nt: TGTGCCAGCAGCCCCCCGTTTTGGGAGGGAAAATACGAGCAGTACTTC; CDR3aa: CASSPPFWEGKYEQYF
abundance: -; d_gene: -; j_gene: TRBJ1-5; v_gene: TRBV19; CDR3nt: TGTGCCACCTCCCCGGGACTTAGTCAGCCCCAGCATTTT; CDR3aa: CATSPGLSQPQHF
abundance: -; d_gene: TRBD1; j_gene: TRBJ2-2; v_gene: TRBV29-1; CDR3nt: TGCAGCGTAACAGGGGACGGCGGGGAGCTGTTTTTT; CDR3aa: CSVTGDGGELFF
abundance: -; d_gene: -; j_gene: TRBJ2-7; v_gene: TRBV5-6; CDR3nt: TGTGCCAGCAGTTTCGGGACATACTACGAGCAGTACTTC; CDR3aa: CASSFGTYYEQYF
abundance: few; d_gene: TRBD1; j_gene: TRBJ2-1; v_gene: TRBV4-3; CDR3nt: TGCGCCAGCAGCCACGTTGTAGGGGACAGCAGAACCAATGAGCAGTTCTTC; CDR3aa: CASSHVVGDSRTNEQFF
abundance: -; d_gene: -; j_gene: TRBJ2-7; v_gene: TRBV4-3; CDR3nt: TGCGCCAGCAGCCAATCCCTTTCGTCCTACGAGCAGTACTTC; CDR3aa: CASSQSLSSYEQYF
abundance: -; d_gene: TRBD1; j_gene: TRBJ1-3; v_gene: TRBV29-1; CDR3nt: TGCAGCGTGGGACAGGGAATGTCTGGAAACACCATATATTTT; CDR3aa: CSVGQGMSGNTIYF
abundance: -; d_gene: TRBD1; j_gene: TRBJ2-7; v_gene: TRBV5-4; CDR3nt: TGTGCCAGCAGCTTAAAGGGGGCCCCCTACGAGCAGTACTTC; CDR3aa: CASSLKGAPYEQYF
abundance: -; d_gene: -; j_gene: TRBJ2-1; v_gene: TRBV4-3; CDR3nt: TGCGCCAGCAGCCGGGCAGGGGCGGGTGAGCAGTTCTTC; CDR3aa: CASSRAGAGEQFF
abundance: -; d_gene: TRBD1; j_gene: TRBJ2-7; v_gene: TRBV7-2; CDR3nt: TGTGCCAGCAGCCGCCCCGGGACAGCCATCTACGAGCAGTACTTC; CDR3aa: CASSRPGTAIYEQYF